Following are 10 T cell receptor beta chains from one sample sequenced in a study of regulatory T cells in long-lasting Graves disease. The time point: newly diagnosed GD, antithyroid drugs for less than 3 months. RNA isolated from PBMCs was used to make the TCR library. According to the study, TCR beta libraries were built with iRepertoire HTBI primers and CDR3-region Arm-PCR. TCRdb re-called the multiplex PCR reads with MiXCR, one entry per CDR3 protein. Of about 380,000 distinct CDR3 sequences listed, roughly 15% are singletons. The sequencing here drew on peripheral blood mononuclear cells (PBMCs), taken at new diagnosis, from a patient treated with antithyroid drugs. Receptors originate from a female donor with Graves disease.

The chain has TRBV20-1 and TRBJ2-1; D is perhaps TRBD2 (5 bases). The length of the CDR3 is 13 residues. Germline V gene sequence: CDR1 DFQATT, CDR2 SNEGSKA (reference sequence). V lost 0 bases and J lost 9, with 12 bases in between. The CDR3 loop reads CSARDGGRGEQFF. Written as DNA, the CDR3 is TGCAGTGCTAGAGATGGAGGACGCGGTGAGCAGTTCTTC.

This clonotype was picked up many times. The rearrangement uses TRBV4-1 and TRBJ2-3; a weak D match, TRBD2 (7 bases). V was shortened by 2 bases and J by 6 bases, with 18 bases between the two germline ends. CDR1 is MGHRA, CDR2 YSYEKL, per germline. The CDR3 loop spans 16 amino acids. The CDR3 coding sequence is TGCGCCAGCAGCCAACCTCTGACGGGGAGGGGGGATACGCAGTATTTT. Protein sequence: CASSQPLTGRGDTQYF.

The CDR3 DNA reads as TGTGCCAGCAATCGAGGGGGCGAGCAGCCCCAGCATTTT. This encodes CASNRGGEQPQHF. V gene TRBV12-3 or TRBV12-4 combines with J gene TRBJ1-5; 7 nucleotides line up with TRBD1. CDR3 length: 13 residues. J gave up 7 bases and V 7 bases, and 7 bases lay outside the gene matches.

This clonotype has at least ten counts. The chain couples TRBV20-1 to TRBJ2-2, with D perhaps given as TRBD1 or TRBD2 (5 bases each). This CDR3 has 16 amino acids. Germline CDR1 DFQATT, CDR2 SNEGSKA (reference sequence). Trimming pared 3 bases from V and 3 bases from J, leaving 17 bases between. CDR3 bases: TGCAGTGCTAGTCCCCTAGAGCAGGGAGACACCGGGGAGCTGTTTTTT. Its protein is CSASPLEQGDTGELFF.

This clonotype came up many times. The V and J genes are TRBV6-1 and TRBJ2-2; D not certain. V gave up 8 bases and J gave up 5 bases, with 12 bases separating them. Germline V lookup: CDR1 MNHNS, CDR2 SASEGT. This CDR3 region has 13 residues. The DNA of the CDR3 is TGTGCCAGCTTGGCCTGGGAAACCGGGGAGCTGTTTTTT. Amino acids: CASLAWETGELFF.

This clonotype occurred many times. This chain connects TRBV27 to TRBJ2-7; D unresolved. This CDR3 has 16 amino acids. V lost 5 bases and J lost 4, with 21 bases in between. Germline V gene sequence: CDR1 MNHEY, CDR2 SMNVEV (reference sequence). In DNA form, the CDR3 reads TGTGCCAGCAGTCTCGGAGTGAACTTCTCCCCATACGAGCAGTACTTC. Protein product: CASSLGVNFSPYEQYF.

This clonotype was found many times. This sequence joins TRBV24-1 and TRBJ2-2; TRBD1 is a possible D gene (6 bases). Trimming pared 3 bases from V and 4 bases from J, leaving 14 bases between. The germline V gene encodes CDR1 KGHDR and CDR2 SFDVKD. CDR3 length equals 16 residues. The CDR3 loop is CATSDNRQGSTGELFF. As DNA, the CDR3 is TGTGCCACCAGTGATAATAGGCAGGGGAGCACCGGGGAGCTGTTTTTT.

Note on this clonotype: This is likely an artifact of a read error, given a far larger clone one base away. CDR3 nucleotides: TGTGTCAGCAGTTTGAAACTAGCGGGGGGGCCTAGACCCTACAATGAGCAGTTCTTC. Translation: CVSSLKLAGGPRPYNEQFF. The chain carries TRBV28 and TRBJ2-1, with 13 bases lining up with TRBD2. The CDR3 totals 19 residues. Germline CDR1 MDHEN, CDR2 SYDVKM.

At least ten counts were recorded for this clonotype. V usage is TRBV19 and J usage is TRBJ1-1; D call uncertain. Germline V CDR1 and CDR2: LNHDA, SQIVND (reference sequence). The V end lost 3 bases, the J end lost 1 base, and 6 bases lay between the germline ends. The CDR3 has 13 residues. The CDR3 loop reads CASSMSKNTEAFF. CDR3 sequence (DNA): TGTGCCAGTAGTATGAGCAAGAACACTGAAGCTTTCTTT.

This clonotype came up many times. The chain is built from TRBV29-1 and TRBJ2-1; TRBD1 might be the D (5 bases). CDR1 and CDR2 (germline): SQVTM, ANQGSEA. Trimming left V 1 base short and J 13 bases short, with 14 bases between. The CDR3 spans 12 residues. CDR3 sequence: CSVEGRTSEQFF. The CDR3 region has the DNA TGCAGCGTTGAAGGACGGACAAGTGAACAGTTCTTC.